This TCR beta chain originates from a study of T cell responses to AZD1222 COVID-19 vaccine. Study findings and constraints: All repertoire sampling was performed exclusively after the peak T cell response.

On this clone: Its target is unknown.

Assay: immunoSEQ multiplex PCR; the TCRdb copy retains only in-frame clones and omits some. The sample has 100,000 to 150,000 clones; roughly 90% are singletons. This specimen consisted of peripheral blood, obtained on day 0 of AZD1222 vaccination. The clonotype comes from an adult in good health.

This chain's CDR3 is CASSESTGGTYNEQFF. The CDR3 DNA sequence: TGCGCCAGCAGTGAGTCGACTGGGGGGACCTACAATGAGCAGTTCTTC. The chain carries TRBV10-1 and TRBJ2-1, with D perhaps matching TRBD2 (6 bases). V was shortened by 0 bases and J by 2 bases, with 11 bases between the two germline ends. Germline CDR1 and CDR2: WNHNN and SYGVQD (reference sequence). The CDR3 sequence is 16 residues long.